This entry describes one TCR beta chain. The CDR3 spans 16 residues. Trimming removed 6 bases from V and 0 bases from J; junction bases left unmatched: 7. CDR1 and CDR2 (germline): ENHRY, SYGVKD. The data were taken from a study of blood T cell repertoires in COVID-19. The wider study: The origin of the acute and convalescent COVID-19 samples was the United States, Italy and Spain. Sources were T cells, B-cell-depleted T cells, or PBMCs; the material itself was cDNA or gDNA.

Authors' processing steps: Reference gene primer amplification gave estimated nucleated cell counts. Clones were read by immunoSEQ multiplex PCR, and TCRdb kept only the in-frame ones, dropping some. Clone size and the V and J calls come from that table; the DNA yielded D and trimming. Of 60,000 or so clones listed, about 82% were seen once; the top ten hold approximately 16%. Sequencing was done on a sample of peripheral blood. The source of this sequence is a human donor in a cohort sampled during active COVID-19. V is TRBV10-3 and J is TRBJ2-5; 10 positions match TRBD1. The chain's CDR3 is CAIRLGGQGNQETQYF. The CDR3 DNA reads TGTGCCATCAGGCTCGGGGGACAGGGGAACCAAGAGACCCAGTACTTC.